This TCR beta chain was identified during a study of regulatory T cells in long-lasting Graves disease. Germline V gives CDR1 SEHNR, CDR2 FQNEAQ (reference sequence). V lost 2 bases to trimming and J lost 0 bases; unmatched junction nucleotides: 4. This CDR3 spans 17 amino acids. Time point: newly diagnosed GD, antithyroid drugs for less than 3 months. Extracted PBMC RNA gave rise to the TCR library. Investigators report Graves' disease was diagnosed under American Thyroid Association guidelines. The TCR beta library used iRepertoire HTBI primers with Arm-PCR amplification of CDR3. MiXCR was run by TCRdb on the multiplex PCR reads, yielding one entry per CDR3 protein. There are some 450,000 distinct CDR3 sequences in the sample; 16% occur only once, and around 10% lies in the top ten. In addition, the sample was reused for a study of T cells in Graves' hyperthyroidism and ophthalmopathy. As reported in that work: Graves' hyperthyroidism is called stable when ophthalmopathy does not progress within 18 months.

Sequenced material: peripheral blood mononuclear cells (PBMCs), taken at new diagnosis, from a patient treated with antithyroid drugs. This TCR derives from a woman aged 25 to 45 with Graves disease. V usage is TRBV7-9 and J usage is TRBJ2-2; 9 bases fit TRBD1. Here the CDR3 reads CASSLSGQGSNTGELFF. The CDR3 DNA follows: TGTGCCAGCAGCTTATCGGGACAGGGTTCGAACACCGGGGAGCTGTTTTTT.